The 14 T cell receptor beta chains presented below share a single source sample, sequenced in a study of somatic mutations in cytotoxic T cells in rheumatoid arthritis. The protocol was immunoSEQ multiplex PCR, while the TCRdb copy is restricted to in-frame clones and leaves out a portion. Of about 9,200 clones listed, almost 80% are singletons. The sample comprised CD8+ T cells sorted from blood. The receptor source for this set is an adult with rheumatoid arthritis.

The chain recombines TRBV6-4 with TRBJ2-2, with a possible D match to TRBD2 (7 bases). V gave up 6 bases and J gave up 6 bases, with 17 bases separating them. Germline CDR1 MRHNA, CDR2 SNTAGT. The CDR3 length is 15 residues. This CDR3 is CASRTTSEGAGELFF. The CDR3, as DNA: TGTGCCAGCAGAACTACTAGCGAGGGGGCCGGGGAGCTGTTTTTT.

The chain combines TRBV6-4 with TRBJ2-2; TRBD2 matches at 9 bases. The CDR3 runs to 15 residues. V shed 3 bases and J 3 bases; nucleotides not matched to a gene: 2. CDR1 MRHNA and CDR2 SNTAGT come from the germline V gene. The CDR3 nucleotides are TGTGCCAGCAGTGAATTAGCGGGAGACACCGGGGAGCTGTTTTTT. Its translation: CASSELAGDTGELFF.

This chain connects TRBV29-1 to TRBJ2-3; 7 nucleotides agree with TRBD1. The CDR3 length is 15 residues. Germline CDR1 and CDR2: SQVTM and ANQGSEA. Trimming removed 5 bases from V and 4 bases from J; junction bases left unmatched: 12. CDR3 in DNA: TGCAGCGTTCAAAAGGTCGGACAGGAGCCAGATACGCAGTATTTT. Protein sequence: CSVQKVGQEPDTQYF.

The chain couples TRBV5-4 to TRBJ2-1, with D unclear. V was pared by 0 bases and J by 2 bases, with 0 bases between. Germline lookup yields CDR1 SGHNT and CDR2 YYREEE (reference sequence). The CDR3 is made up of 12 amino acids. The chain's CDR3 is CASSLAYNEQFF. For the CDR3, the DNA is TGTGCCAGCAGCTTGGCCTACAATGAGCAGTTCTTC.

The chain combines TRBV9 with TRBJ2-3, with D possibly being TRBD2 (7 bases). V shed 0 bases and J shed 4 bases, with 15 bases lying between them. The CDR3 contains 16 residues. Germline V lookup: CDR1 SGDLS, CDR2 YYNGEE. CDR3 in amino acids: CASSVAVGGGADTQYF. DNA of the CDR3: TGTGCCAGCAGCGTAGCAGTAGGGGGGGGAGCAGATACGCAGTATTTT.

This clone came up a few times. This sequence joins TRBV4-2 and TRBJ2-5; D might be TRBD2 (6 bases). CDR1 and CDR2 from the germline V gene are LGHNA and YNFKEQ. The CDR3 contains 13 residues. V was clipped by 4 bases and J by 3 bases, with 9 bases between them. The CDR3 region is CASSRLEKETQYF. The CDR3 nucleotides read TGTGCCAGCAGCCGACTAGAGAAAGAGACCCAGTACTTC.

V usage is TRBV21-1 and J usage is TRBJ1-4; TRBD1 reflects the table's D call only, with no check against the DNA. TRBV21-1 is a listed pseudogene. The CDR3 is made up of 16 amino acids. CDR3 in amino acids: CASSRTGAAHNEKLFF. In DNA, the CDR3 is TGTGCCAGCAGCAGAACAGGGGCGGCTCATAATGAAAAACTGTTTTTT.

This sequence joins TRBV14 and TRBJ1-1; a possible D gene is TRBD1 (5 bases). From germline, CDR1 is SGHDN and CDR2 FVKESK. The CDR3 extends over 18 amino acids. Between the trimmed V and J ends, which lost 0 bases and 5 bases, there was a span of 22 bases. The CDR3 DNA reads TGTGCCAGCAGCCAAGATGGGATAATAGGGGATTTGGGAACTGAAGCTTTCTTT. Translation: CASSQDGIIGDLGTEAFF.

The chain has TRBV5-5 and TRBJ2-2; D might be TRBD1 or TRBD2, each matching 6 bases. Germline CDR1 and CDR2: SGHKS and YYEKEE (reference sequence). V was trimmed by 1 base and J by 4 bases, leaving 14 bases between them. The CDR3 has 16 residues. This CDR3 reads CASSLSGEVGTGELFF. In DNA form, the CDR3 reads TGTGCCAGCAGCTTGTCAGGGGAGGTGGGCACCGGGGAGCTGTTTTTT.

This clone was counted only a few times. The chain recombines TRBV6-5 with TRBJ2-7; TRBD1 matches 8 bases. Trimming cost V 5 bases and J 4 bases; bases outside gene matches: 7. Germline V gives CDR1 MNHEY, CDR2 SVGAGI. CDR3 length: 14 residues. The DNA of the CDR3 is TGTGCCAGCAGTAAAATACAGGGGGATTACGAGCAGTACTTC. Translation: CASSKIQGDYEQYF.

The chain links TRBV7-9 to TRBJ1-2; 8 bases map to TRBD1. Per the germline V gene, CDR1 is SEHNR and CDR2 is FQNEAQ (reference sequence). J was trimmed by 2 bases and V by 1 base; bases with no gene match: 9. The CDR3 contains 17 residues. As DNA, the CDR3 is TGTGCCAGCAGCTTAGAGTCCCCAGGGGGCCCCAACTATGGCTACACCTTC. This encodes CASSLESPGGPNYGYTF.

V and J are TRBV6-5 and TRBJ1-2; D gene unclear. CDR1 MNHEY and CDR2 SVGAGI come from the germline V gene. Between the trimmed V and J ends, which lost 8 bases and 6 bases, there was a span of 10 bases. The CDR3 covers 11 residues. CDR3 sequence (DNA): TGTGCCAGCGCTTTCGGAAATGGCTACACCTTC. This codes for CASAFGNGYTF.

The chain couples TRBV5-6 to TRBJ2-2; 7 nucleotides align to TRBD1. CDR1 SGHDT and CDR2 YYEEEE come from the germline V gene. The CDR3 covers 17 residues. J lost 6 bases, V lost 5 bases, and 16 bases had no gene match. The chain's CDR3 is CASRLTPRDRGPGELFF. The CDR3, as DNA: TGTGCCAGCAGGCTAACTCCCCGGGACAGAGGCCCCGGGGAGCTGTTTTTT.

The chain recombines TRBV5-1 with TRBJ2-1, with D possibly matching TRBD2 (6 bases). V lost 3 bases and J 4 bases, leaving 17 bases between the germline ends. The CDR3 runs to 16 residues. Germline loops: CDR1 SGHRS, CDR2 YFSETQ. CDR3 amino acids: CASSSHPGTSYNEQFF. CDR3 coding DNA: TGCGCCAGCAGCTCCCATCCCGGGACTTCGTACAATGAGCAGTTCTTC.